Below are 2 T cell receptor beta chains sequenced from a single sample in a study of beta chain features in type 1 diabetes. Overall study results and limits: Moderate but significant shortening of TCRB CDR3s was recorded in all four CD4+ subsets from Type 1 diabetes patients.

The study reverse transcribed the entire isolated RNA, so it sequenced expressed TCRB transcripts. Generated by immunoSEQ multiplex PCR, the TCRdb table keeps only in-frame clones and is missing some. The sample includes around 100,000 clones, 28% seen only once; the top ten take more than 0.5%. For these receptors, no antigen is known. Sample: central memory CD4+ T cells from blood. The source is a woman under 30 with type 1 diabetes.

A few counts support this clone. The V gene is TRBV29-1, the J gene TRBJ2-4, with 8 bases matching TRBD2. Germline CDR1 reads SQVTM; CDR2 reads ANQGSEA. V shed 6 bases and J 6 bases; nucleotides not matched to a gene: 7. CDR3 length equals 13 residues. As DNA, the CDR3 is TGCAGCGTAGCGGGAGATGTCCCAAACATTCAGTACTTC. It is translated as CSVAGDVPNIQYF. Supplemented by reference TRBV29-1 and TRBJ2-4, the full variable domain reads SAVISQKPSRDICQRGTSLTIQCQVDSQVTMMFWYRQQPGQSLTLIATANQGSEATYESGFVIDKFPISRPNLTFSTLTVSNMSPEDSSIYLCSVAGDVPNIQYFGAGTRLSVL.

The chain recombines TRBV27 with TRBJ2-1; 8 nucleotides match TRBD1. The germline V gene has CDR1 MNHEY and CDR2 SMNVEV (reference sequence). The CDR3 length is 15 residues. Trimming at V came to 3 bases and at J to 5 bases, leaving 6 bases not matched to a gene. The CDR3 spells CASSFGQGFDNEQFF. In DNA, the CDR3 is TGTGCCAGCAGTTTCGGACAGGGCTTTGACAATGAGCAGTTCTTC.